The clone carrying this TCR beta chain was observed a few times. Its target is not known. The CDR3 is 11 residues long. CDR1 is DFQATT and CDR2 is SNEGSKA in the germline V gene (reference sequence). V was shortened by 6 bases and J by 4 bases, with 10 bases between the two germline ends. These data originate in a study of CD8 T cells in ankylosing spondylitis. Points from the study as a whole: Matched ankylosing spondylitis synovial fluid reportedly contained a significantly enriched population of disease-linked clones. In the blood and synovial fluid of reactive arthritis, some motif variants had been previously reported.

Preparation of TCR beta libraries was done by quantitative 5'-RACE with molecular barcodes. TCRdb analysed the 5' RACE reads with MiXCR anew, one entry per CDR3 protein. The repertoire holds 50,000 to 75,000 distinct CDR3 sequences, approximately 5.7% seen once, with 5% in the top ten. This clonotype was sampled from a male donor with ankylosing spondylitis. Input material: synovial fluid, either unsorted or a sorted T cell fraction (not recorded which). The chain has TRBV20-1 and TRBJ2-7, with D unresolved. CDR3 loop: CSARSGYEQYF. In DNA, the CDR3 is TGCAGTGCCAGGAGTGGATACGAGCAGTACTTC.